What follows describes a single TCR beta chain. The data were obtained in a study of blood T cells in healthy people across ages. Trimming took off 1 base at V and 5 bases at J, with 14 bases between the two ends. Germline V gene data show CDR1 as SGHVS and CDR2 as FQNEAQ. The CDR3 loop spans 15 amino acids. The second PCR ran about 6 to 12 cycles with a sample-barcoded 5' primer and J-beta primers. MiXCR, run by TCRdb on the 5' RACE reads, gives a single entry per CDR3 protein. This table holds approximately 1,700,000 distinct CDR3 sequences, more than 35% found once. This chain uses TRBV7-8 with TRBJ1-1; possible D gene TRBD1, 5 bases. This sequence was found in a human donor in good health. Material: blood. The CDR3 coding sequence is TGTGCCAGCAGCTTAGTCTCAGGGTTCGGTACTGAAGCTTTCTTT. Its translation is CASSLVSGFGTEAFF.